What follows is one T cell receptor (beta chain) and its context. Its antigen is not identified. This sample is part of a study of cytomegalovirus exposure and HLA in healthy donors. Points from the study as a whole: Cytomegalovirus-associated status was assigned to 150 to 200 TCR beta chains. The authors later found HLA-associated TCR beta chains more clonally expanded than equally common others.

Germline-derived CDR1 and CDR2 are SEHNR and FQNEAQ (reference sequence). With 1 base clipped from V and 8 bases from J, the junction kept 4 bases outside the gene matches. The CDR3 sequence is 14 residues long. PCR primers comprised 60 Vbeta and 13 Jbeta primers. Clones were sequenced by immunoSEQ multiplex PCR, and TCRdb holds only the in-frame ones, with some missing. The sample records approximately 140,000 clones, over 60% being singletons. V usage is TRBV7-9 and J usage is TRBJ2-3, with 9 bases identical to TRBD1. Sequencing was done on a sample of PBMCs. The origin of this receptor is a woman in her sixties or seventies in good health and CMV-seronegative. As DNA, the CDR3 is TGTGCCAGCAGCTTAGGTGGGGGACAGGGTACGCAGTATTTT. Residues: CASSLGGGQGTQYF.